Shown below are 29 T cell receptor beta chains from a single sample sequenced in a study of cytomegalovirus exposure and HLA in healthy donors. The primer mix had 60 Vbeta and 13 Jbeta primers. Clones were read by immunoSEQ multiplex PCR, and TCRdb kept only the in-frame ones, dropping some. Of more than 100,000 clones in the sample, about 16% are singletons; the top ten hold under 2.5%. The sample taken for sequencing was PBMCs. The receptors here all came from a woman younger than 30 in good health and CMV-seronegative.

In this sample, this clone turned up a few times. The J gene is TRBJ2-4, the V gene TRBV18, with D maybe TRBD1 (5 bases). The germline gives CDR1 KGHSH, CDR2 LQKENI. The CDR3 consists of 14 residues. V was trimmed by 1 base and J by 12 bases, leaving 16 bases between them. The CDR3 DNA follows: TGTGCCAGCTCACCACTGGGGCGAACGGACACTCAGTACTTC. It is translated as CASSPLGRTDTQYF.

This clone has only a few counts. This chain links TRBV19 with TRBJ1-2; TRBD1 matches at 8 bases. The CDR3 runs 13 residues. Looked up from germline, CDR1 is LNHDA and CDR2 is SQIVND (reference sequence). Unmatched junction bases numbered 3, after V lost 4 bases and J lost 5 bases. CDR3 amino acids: CASSTTGAYGYTF. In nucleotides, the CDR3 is TGTGCCAGTAGTACGACAGGGGCATATGGCTACACCTTC.

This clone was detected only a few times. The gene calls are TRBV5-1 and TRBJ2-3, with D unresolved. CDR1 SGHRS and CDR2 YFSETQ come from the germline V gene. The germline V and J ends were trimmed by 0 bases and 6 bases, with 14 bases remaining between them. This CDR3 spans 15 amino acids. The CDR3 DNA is TGCGCCAGCAGCTTGGAGTCTAGAACTTATGATACGCAGTATTTT. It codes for CASSLESRTYDTQYF.

Here the CDR3 DNA reads TGCGCCAGCAGCCAATTATCGGGGGTTAGCACAGATACGCAGTATTTT. Protein sequence: CASSQLSGVSTDTQYF. This chain connects TRBV4-1 to TRBJ2-3; a weak D match, TRBD2 (6 bases). Germline assignment: CDR1 MGHRA and CDR2 YSYEKL. The CDR3 spans 16 residues. V lost 2 bases and J 0 bases, leaving 12 bases between the germline ends.

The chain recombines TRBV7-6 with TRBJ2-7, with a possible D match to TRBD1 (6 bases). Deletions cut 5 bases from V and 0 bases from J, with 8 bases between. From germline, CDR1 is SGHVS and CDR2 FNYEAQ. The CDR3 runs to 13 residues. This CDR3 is CASSIQGSYEQYF. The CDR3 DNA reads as TGTGCCAGCAGCATACAGGGCTCCTACGAGCAGTACTTC.

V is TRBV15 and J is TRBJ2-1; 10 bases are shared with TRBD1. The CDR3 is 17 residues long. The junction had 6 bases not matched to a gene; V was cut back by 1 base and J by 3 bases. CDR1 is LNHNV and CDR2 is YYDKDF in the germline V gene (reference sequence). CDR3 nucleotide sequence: TGTGCCACCAGCAGAGCTACGGGACAGGGGTACTACAATGAGCAGTTCTTC. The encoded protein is CATSRATGQGYYNEQFF.

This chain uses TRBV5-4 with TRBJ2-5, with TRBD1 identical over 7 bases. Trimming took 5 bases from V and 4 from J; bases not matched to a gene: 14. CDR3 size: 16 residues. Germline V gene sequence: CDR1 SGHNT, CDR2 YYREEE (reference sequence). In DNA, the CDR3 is TGTGCCAGCAGTCCGATCGCCGGGACAGTGACAGAGACCCAGTACTTC. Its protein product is CASSPIAGTVTETQYF.

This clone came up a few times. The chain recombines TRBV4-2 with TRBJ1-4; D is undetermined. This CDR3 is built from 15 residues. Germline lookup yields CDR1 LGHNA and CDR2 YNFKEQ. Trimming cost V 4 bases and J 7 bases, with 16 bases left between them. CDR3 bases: TGTGCCAGCAGCCCTCCGTTAGGGCGGGGTGAAAAACTGTTTTTT. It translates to CASSPPLGRGEKLFF.

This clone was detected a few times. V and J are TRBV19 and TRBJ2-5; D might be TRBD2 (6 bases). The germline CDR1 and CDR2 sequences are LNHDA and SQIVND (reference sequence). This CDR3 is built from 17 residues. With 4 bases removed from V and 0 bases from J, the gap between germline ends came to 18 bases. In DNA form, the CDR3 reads TGTGCCAGTAGTACTCCCGGAGGGAGCGGGTACCAAGAGACCCAGTACTTC. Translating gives CASSTPGGSGYQETQYF.

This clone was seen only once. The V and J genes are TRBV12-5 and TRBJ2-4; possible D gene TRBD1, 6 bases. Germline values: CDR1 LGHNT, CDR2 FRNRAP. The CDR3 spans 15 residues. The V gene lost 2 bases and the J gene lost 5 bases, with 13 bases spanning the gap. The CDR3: CASGLPGQIENIQYF. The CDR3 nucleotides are TGTGCTAGTGGTTTGCCCGGACAGATAGAAAACATTCAGTACTTC.

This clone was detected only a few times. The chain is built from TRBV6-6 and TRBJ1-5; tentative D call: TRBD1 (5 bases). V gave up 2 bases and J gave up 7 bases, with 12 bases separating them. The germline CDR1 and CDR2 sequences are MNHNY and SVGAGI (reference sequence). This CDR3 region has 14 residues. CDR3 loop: CASSYPGGGQPQHF. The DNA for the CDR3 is TGTGCCAGCAGTTACCCGGGGGGAGGACAGCCCCAGCATTTT.

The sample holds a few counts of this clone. CDR3 protein: CASGGERNEQFF. The CDR3, as DNA: TGTGCCAGCGGCGGGGAGAGGAATGAGCAGTTCTTC. The chain links TRBV6-6 to TRBJ2-1; D is possibly TRBD2 (6 bases). Between the trimmed V and J ends, which lost 8 bases and 7 bases, there was a span of 12 bases. This CDR3 is 12 amino acids long. CDR1 is MNHNY and CDR2 is SVGAGI in the germline V gene (reference sequence).

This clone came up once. The CDR3 nucleotides are TGTGCCAGCAGCCTCCGGACTAGCGGAGCCCAAGAGACCCAGTACTTC. It translates to CASSLRTSGAQETQYF. The rearrangement uses TRBV6-6 and TRBJ2-5, with TRBD2 matching 10 bases. This CDR3 is 16 amino acids long. The germline V gene encodes CDR1 MNHNY and CDR2 SVGAGI (reference sequence). Trimming took 6 bases from V and 1 from J; bases not matched to a gene: 8.

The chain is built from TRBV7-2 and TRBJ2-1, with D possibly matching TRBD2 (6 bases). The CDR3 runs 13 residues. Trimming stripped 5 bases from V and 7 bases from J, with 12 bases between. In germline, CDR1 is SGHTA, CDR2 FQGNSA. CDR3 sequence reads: CASSMEGGNEQFF. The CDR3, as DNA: TGTGCCAGCAGCATGGAGGGCGGGAATGAGCAGTTCTTC.

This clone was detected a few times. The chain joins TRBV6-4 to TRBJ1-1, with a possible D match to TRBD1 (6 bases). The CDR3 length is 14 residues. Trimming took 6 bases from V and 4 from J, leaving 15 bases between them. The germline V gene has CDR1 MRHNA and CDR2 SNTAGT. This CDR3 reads CASRKGEGVTEAFF. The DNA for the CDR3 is TGTGCCAGCAGAAAGGGGGAGGGCGTCACTGAAGCTTTCTTT.

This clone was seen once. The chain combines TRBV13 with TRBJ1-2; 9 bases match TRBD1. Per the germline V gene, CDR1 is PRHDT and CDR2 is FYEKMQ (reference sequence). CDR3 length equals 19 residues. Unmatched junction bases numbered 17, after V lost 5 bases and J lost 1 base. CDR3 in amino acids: CASSTLTGGNELNNYGYTF. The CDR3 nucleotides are TGTGCCAGCAGCACGTTAACAGGGGGCAACGAATTAAATAACTATGGCTACACCTTC.

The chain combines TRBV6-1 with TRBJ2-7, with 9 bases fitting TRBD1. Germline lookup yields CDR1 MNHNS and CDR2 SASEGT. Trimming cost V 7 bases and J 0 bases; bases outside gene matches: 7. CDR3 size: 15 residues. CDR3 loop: CASTLGQGSSYEQYF. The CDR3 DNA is TGTGCCAGCACCCTGGGACAGGGCAGCTCCTACGAGCAGTACTTC.

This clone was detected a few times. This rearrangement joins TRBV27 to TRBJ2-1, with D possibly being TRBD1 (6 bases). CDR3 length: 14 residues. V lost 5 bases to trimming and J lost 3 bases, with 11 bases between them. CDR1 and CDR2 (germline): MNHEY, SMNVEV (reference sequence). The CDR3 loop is CASSTTGHYNEQFF. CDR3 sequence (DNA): TGTGCCAGCAGTACTACGGGACACTACAATGAGCAGTTCTTC.

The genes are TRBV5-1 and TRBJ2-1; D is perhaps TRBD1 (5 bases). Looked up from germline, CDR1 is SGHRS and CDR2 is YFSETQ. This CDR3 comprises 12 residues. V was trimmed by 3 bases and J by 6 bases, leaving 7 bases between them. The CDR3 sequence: CASSSGINEQFF. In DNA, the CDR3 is TGCGCCAGCAGCTCAGGGATCAATGAGCAGTTCTTC.

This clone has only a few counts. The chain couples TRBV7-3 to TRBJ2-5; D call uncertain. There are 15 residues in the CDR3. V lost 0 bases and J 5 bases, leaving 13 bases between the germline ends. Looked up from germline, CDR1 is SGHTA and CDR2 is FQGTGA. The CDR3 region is CASSLTGSRVETQYF. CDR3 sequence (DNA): TGTGCCAGCAGCTTAACCGGTAGCCGTGTGGAGACCCAGTACTTC.

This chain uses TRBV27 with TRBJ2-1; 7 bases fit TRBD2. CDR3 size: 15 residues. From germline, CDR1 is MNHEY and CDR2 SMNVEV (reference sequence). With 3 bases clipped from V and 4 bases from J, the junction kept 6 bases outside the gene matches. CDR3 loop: CASSFSSGPYNEQFF. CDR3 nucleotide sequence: TGTGCCAGCAGTTTCTCTAGCGGTCCATACAATGAGCAGTTCTTC.

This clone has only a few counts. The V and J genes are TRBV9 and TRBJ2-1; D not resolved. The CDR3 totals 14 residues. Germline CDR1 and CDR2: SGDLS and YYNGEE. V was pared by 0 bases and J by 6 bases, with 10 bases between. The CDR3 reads CASSVGVYPNEQFF. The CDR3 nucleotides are TGTGCCAGCAGCGTAGGCGTTTATCCCAATGAGCAGTTCTTC.

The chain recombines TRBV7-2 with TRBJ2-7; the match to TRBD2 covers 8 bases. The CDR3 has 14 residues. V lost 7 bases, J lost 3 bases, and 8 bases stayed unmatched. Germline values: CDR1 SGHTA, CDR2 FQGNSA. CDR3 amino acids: CASKVTSAVYEQYF. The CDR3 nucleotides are TGTGCCAGCAAGGTGACTAGCGCGGTCTACGAGCAGTACTTC.

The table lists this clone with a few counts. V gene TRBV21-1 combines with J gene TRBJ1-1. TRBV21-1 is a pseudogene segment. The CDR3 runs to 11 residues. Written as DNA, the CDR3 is TGTGCCAGCAGCAAAGCCGTTGAAGCTTTCTTT. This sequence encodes CASSKAVEAFF.

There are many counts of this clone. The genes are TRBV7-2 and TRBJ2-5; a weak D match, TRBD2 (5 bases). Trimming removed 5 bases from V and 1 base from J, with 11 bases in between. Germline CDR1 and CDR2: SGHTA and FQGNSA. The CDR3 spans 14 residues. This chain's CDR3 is CASSPTRGQETQYF. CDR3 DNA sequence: TGTGCCAGCAGCCCGACACGGGGCCAAGAGACCCAGTACTTC.

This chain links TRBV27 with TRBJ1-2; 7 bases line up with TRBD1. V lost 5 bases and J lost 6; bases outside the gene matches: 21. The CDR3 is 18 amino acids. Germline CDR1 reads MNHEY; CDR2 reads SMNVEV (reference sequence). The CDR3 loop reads CASSRAPITTGTVDGYTF. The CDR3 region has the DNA TGTGCCAGCAGTAGAGCCCCGATCACCACCGGGACAGTTGATGGCTACACCTTC.

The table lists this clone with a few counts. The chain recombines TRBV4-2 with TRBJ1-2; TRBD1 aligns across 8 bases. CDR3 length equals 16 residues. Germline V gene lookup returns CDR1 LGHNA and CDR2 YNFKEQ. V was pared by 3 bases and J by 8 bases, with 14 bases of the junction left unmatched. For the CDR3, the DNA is TGTGCCAGCAGCCAGACAATACAGGGGGTTGTCTGGGGCTACACCTTC. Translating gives CASSQTIQGVVWGYTF.

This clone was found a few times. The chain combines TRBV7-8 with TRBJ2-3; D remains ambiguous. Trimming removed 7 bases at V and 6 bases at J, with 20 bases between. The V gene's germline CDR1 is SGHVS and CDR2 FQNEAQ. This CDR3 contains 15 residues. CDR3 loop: CASTYGSQRGDTQYF. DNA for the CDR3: TGTGCCAGCACCTATGGTAGCCAGAGAGGTGATACGCAGTATTTT.

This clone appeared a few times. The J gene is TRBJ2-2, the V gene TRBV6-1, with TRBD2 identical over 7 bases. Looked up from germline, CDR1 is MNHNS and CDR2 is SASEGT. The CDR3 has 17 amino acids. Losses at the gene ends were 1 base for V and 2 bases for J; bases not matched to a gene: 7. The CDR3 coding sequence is TGTGCCAGCAGTGAAGGCTACCGGACTAGTAACACCGGGGAGCTGTTTTTT. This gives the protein CASSEGYRTSNTGELFF.